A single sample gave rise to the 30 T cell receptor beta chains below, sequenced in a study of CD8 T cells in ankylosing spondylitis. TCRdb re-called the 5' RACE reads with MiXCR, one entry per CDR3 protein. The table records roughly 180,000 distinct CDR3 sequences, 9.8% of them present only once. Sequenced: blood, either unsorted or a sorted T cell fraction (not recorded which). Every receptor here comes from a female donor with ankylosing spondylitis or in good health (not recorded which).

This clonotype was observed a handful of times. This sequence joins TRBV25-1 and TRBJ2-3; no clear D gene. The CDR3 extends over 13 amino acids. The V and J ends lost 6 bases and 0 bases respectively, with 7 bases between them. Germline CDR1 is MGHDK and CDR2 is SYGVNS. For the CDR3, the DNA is TGTGCCAGCAGCAAGGACAGCACAGATACGCAGTATTTT. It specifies CASSKDSTDTQYF.

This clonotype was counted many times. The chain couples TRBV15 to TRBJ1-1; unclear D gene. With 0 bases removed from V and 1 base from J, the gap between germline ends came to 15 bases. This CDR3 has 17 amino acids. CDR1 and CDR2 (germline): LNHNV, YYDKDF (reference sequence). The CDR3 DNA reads TGTGCCACCAGCAGAGATGCCATGGACGGACCGAACACTGAAGCTTTCTTT. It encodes CATSRDAMDGPNTEAFF.

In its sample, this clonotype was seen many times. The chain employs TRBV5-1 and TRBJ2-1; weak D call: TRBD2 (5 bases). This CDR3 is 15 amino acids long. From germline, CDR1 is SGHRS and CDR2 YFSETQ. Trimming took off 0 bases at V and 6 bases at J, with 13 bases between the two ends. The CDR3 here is CASSLGGSLGNEQFF. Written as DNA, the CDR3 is TGCGCCAGCAGCTTGGGTGGGAGTTTAGGCAATGAGCAGTTCTTC.

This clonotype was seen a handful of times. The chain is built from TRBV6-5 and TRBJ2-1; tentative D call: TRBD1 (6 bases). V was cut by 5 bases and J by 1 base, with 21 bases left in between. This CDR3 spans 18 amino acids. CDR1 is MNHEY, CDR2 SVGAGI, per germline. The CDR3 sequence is CASSLLTGQMTSYNEQFF. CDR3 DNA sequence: TGTGCCAGCAGTCTACTCACCGGACAGATGACTTCCTACAATGAGCAGTTCTTC.

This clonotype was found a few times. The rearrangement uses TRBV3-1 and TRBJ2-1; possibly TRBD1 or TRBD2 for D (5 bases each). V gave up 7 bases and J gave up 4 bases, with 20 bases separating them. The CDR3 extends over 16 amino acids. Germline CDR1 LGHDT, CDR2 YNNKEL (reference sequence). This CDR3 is CASTPLGVDPYNEQFF. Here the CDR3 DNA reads TGTGCCAGCACCCCCCTGGGGGTGGATCCTTACAATGAGCAGTTCTTC.

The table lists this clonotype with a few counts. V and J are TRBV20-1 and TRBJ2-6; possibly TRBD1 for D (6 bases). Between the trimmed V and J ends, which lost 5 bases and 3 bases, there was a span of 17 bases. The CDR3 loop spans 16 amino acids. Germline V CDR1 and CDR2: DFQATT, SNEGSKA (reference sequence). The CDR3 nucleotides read TGCAGTGCTGCGCCGTACAGGGTTAGTGGGGCCAACGTCCTGACTTTC. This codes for CSAAPYRVSGANVLTF.

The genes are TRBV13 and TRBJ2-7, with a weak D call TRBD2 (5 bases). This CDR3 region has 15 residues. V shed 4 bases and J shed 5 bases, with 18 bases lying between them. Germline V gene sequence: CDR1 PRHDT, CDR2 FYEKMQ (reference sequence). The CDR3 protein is CASSSLGSARNEQYF. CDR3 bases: TGTGCCAGCAGCTCGCTTGGTAGCGCCAGGAACGAGCAGTACTTC. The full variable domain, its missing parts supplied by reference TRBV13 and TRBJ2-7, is AAGVIQSPRHLIKEKRETATLKCYPIPRHDTVYWYQQGPGQDPQFLISFYEKMQSDKGSIPDRFSAQQFSDYHSELNMSSLELGDSALYFCASSSLGSARNEQYFGPGTRLTVT.

The CDR3 loop is CASSTRGYEQYF. For the CDR3, the DNA is TGTGCCAGCAGCACTAGGGGTTACGAGCAGTACTTC. The chain employs TRBV11-2 and TRBJ2-7; D may match TRBD1 or TRBD2 (5 bases each). Germline lookup yields CDR1 SGHAT and CDR2 FQNNGV. CDR3 length: 12 amino acids. The V and J ends lost 5 bases and 4 bases respectively, with 9 bases between them. Full variable domain (outside the CDR3, taken from reference TRBV11-2 and TRBJ2-7): EAGVAQSPRYKIIEKRQSVAFWCNPISGHATLYWYQQILGQGPKLLIQFQNNGVVDDSQLPKDRFSAERLKGVDSTLKIQPAKLEDSAVYLCASSTRGYEQYFGPGTRLTVT.

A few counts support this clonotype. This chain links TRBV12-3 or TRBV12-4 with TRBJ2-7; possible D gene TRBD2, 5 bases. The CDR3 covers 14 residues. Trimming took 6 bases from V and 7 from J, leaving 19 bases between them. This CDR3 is CASSITHPTGEQYF. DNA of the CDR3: TGTGCCAGCAGCATTACCCACCCGACGGGGGAGCAGTACTTC.

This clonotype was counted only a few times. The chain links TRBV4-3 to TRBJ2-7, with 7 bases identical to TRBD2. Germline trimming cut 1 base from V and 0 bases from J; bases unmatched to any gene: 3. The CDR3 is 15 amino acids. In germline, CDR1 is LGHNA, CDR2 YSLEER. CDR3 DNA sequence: TGCGCCAGCAGCCAAGGAACTAGCGACTCCTACGAGCAGTACTTC. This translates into CASSQGTSDSYEQYF.

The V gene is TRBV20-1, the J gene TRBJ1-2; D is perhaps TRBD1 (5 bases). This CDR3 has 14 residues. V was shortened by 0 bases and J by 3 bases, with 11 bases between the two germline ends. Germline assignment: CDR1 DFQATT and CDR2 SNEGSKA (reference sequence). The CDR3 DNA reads TGCAGTGCTAGAGACCCCGGAGGGGACTATGGCTACACCTTC. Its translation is CSARDPGGDYGYTF.

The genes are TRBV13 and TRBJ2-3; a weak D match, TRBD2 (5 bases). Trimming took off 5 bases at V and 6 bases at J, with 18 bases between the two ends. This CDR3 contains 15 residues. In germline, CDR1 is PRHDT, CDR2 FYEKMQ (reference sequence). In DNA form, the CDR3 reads TGTGCCAGCAGCGAGACTACCGCCTCCACGGATACGCAGTATTTT. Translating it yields CASSETTASTDTQYF.

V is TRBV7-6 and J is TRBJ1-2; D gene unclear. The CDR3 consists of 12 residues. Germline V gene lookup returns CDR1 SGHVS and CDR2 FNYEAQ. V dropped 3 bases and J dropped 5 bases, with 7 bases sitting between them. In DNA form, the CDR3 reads TGTGCCAGCAGCTTCCCGGGATATGGCTACACCTTC. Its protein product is CASSFPGYGYTF.

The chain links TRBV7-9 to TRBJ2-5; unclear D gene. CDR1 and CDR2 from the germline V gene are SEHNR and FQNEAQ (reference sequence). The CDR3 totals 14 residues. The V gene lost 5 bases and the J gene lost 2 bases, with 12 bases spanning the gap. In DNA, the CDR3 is TGTGCCAGCAGCCCCGGTTGGCAGCAAGAGACCCAGTACTTC. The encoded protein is CASSPGWQQETQYF.

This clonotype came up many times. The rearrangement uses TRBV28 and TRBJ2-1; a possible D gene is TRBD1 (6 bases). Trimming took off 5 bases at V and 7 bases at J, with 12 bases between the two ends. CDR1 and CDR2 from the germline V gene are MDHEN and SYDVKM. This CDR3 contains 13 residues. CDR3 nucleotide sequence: TGTGCCAGCAGTCTCCGGGACAATAATGAGCAGTTCTTC. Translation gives CASSLRDNNEQFF.

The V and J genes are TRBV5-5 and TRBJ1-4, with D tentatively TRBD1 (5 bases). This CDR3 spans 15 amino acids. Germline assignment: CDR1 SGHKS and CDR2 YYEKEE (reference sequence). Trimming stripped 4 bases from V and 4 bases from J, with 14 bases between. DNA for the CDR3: TGTGCCAGCAGCGCGCGGGACGTAGTTAATGAAAAACTGTTTTTT. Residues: CASSARDVVNEKLFF.

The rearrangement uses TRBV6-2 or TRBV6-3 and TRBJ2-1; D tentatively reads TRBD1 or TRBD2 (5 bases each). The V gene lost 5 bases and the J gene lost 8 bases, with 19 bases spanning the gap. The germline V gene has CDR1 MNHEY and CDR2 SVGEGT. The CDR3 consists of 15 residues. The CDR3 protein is CASSPTGTWQDEQFF. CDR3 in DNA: TGTGCCAGCAGTCCTACCGGGACCTGGCAGGATGAGCAGTTCTTC.

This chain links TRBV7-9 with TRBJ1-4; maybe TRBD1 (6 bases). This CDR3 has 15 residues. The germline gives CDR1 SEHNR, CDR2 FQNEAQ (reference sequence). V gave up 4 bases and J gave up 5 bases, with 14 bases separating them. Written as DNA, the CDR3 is TGTGCCAGCAGCTCAACCGGGACATTCAATGAAAAACTGTTTTTT. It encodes CASSSTGTFNEKLFF.

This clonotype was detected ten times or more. CDR3 DNA: TGTGCCTGGAGCGCGGAGGCGGCATGGAACATTCAGTACTTC. This sequence encodes CAWSAEAAWNIQYF. The chain links TRBV30 to TRBJ2-4; a possible D gene is TRBD2 (5 bases). V lost 3 bases to trimming and J lost 7 bases, with 16 bases between them. CDR1 and CDR2 from the germline V gene are GTSNPN and SVGIG (reference sequence). The CDR3 runs to 14 residues.

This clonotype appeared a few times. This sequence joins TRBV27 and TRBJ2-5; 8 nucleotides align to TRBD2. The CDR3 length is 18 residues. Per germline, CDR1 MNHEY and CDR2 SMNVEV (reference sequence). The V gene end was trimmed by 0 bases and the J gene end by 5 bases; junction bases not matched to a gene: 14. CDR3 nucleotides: TGTGCCAGCAGTTTATCCGCTAGCGGGTTTACCTCGGGGGAGACCCAGTACTTC. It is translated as CASSLSASGFTSGETQYF.

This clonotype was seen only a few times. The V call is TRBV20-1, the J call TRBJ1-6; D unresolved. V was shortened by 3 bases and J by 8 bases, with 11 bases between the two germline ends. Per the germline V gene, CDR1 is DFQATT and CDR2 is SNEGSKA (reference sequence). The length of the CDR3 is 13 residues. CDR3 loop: CSARVGMDSPLHF. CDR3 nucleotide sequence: TGCAGTGCTAGGGTAGGGATGGATTCACCCCTCCACTTT.

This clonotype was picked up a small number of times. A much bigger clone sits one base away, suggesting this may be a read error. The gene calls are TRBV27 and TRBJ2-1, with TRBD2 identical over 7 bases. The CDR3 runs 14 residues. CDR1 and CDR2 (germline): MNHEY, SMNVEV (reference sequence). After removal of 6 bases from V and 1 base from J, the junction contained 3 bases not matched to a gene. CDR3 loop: CASRLGGSYNEQFF. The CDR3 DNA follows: TGTGCCAGCAGATTGGGGGGGTCCTACAATGAGCAGTTCTTC.

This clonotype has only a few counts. The CDR3 spells CASRPWVPDFNYGYTF. The CDR3 DNA reads as TGTGCAAGTCGCCCATGGGTACCAGATTTTAACTATGGCTACACCTTC. The chain recombines TRBV12-2 with TRBJ1-2. TRBV12-2 is a recognized pseudogene. The length of the CDR3 is 16 residues.

The CDR3 DNA reads TGTGCCAGGCGGCTCCCCCTAGCGGTGATCTACGAGCAGTACTTC. This encodes CARRLPLAVIYEQYF. The chain combines TRBV21-1 with TRBJ2-7; the table names TRBD1, a call not compared with the DNA. TRBV21-1 is reported as a pseudogene. CDR3 size: 15 residues.

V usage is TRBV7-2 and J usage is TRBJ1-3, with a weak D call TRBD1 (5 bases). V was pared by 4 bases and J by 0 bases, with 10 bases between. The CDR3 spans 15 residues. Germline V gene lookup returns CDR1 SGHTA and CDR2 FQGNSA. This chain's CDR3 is CASSSMTVSGNTIYF. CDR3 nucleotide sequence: TGTGCCAGCAGCTCCATGACAGTCTCTGGAAACACCATATATTTT.

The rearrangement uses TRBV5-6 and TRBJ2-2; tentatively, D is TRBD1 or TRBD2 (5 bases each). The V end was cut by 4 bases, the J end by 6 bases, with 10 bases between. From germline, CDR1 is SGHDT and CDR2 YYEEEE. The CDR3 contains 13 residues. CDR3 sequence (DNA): TGTGCCAGCAGCGGGGGTAGGGCCGGGGAGCTGTTTTTT. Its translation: CASSGGRAGELFF.

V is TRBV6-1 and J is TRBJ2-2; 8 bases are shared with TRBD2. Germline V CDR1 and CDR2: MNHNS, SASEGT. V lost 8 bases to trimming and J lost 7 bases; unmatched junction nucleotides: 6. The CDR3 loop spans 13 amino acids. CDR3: CASRGGVVGELFF. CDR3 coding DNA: TGTGCCAGCCGGGGGGGGGTTGTCGGGGAGCTGTTTTTT.

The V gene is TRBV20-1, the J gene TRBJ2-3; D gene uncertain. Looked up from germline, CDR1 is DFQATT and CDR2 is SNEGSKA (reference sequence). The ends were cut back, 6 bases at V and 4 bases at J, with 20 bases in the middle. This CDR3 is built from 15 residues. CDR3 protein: CSASLPGSAADTQYF. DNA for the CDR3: TGCAGTGCGTCACTCCCCGGGTCGGCGGCAGATACGCAGTATTTT.

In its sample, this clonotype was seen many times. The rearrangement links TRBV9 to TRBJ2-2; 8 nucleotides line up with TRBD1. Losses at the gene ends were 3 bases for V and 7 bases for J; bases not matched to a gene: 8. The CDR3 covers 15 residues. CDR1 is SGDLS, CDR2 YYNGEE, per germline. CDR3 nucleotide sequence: TGTGCCAGCAGCGACTCGACAGGGGCCGGCGGGGAGCTGTTTTTT. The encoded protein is CASSDSTGAGGELFF.

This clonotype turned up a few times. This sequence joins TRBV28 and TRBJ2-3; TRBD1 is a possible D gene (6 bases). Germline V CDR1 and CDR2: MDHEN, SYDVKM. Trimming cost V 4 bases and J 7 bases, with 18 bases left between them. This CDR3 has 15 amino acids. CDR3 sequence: CASSSPEQGFNTQYF. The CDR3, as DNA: TGTGCCAGCAGTTCCCCGGAACAGGGTTTTAATACGCAGTATTTT.